The 4 T cell receptor beta chains below all came from one sample that was sequenced in a study of cytomegalovirus exposure and HLA in healthy donors. The PCR ran on 60 Vbeta and 13 Jbeta primers. Sequencing was performed with immunoSEQ multiplex PCR; in TCRdb, only in-frame clones are kept and a portion is missing. The data contain about 150,000 clones, 73% of them seen just once; the ten biggest clones take up approximately 1.8%. The sample consisted of PBMCs. Every receptor here comes from a woman younger than 30 in good health and CMV-seronegative.

The V and J genes are TRBV6-5 and TRBJ2-7; 10 nucleotides line up with TRBD2. CDR1 is MNHEY and CDR2 is SVGAGI in the germline V gene. V shed 6 bases and J 0 bases; nucleotides not matched to a gene: 5. The length of the CDR3 is 15 residues. CDR3 nucleotide sequence: TGTGCCAGCAGCCGTAGCGGGAGGAGCTCCTACGAGCAGTACGTC. Translation: CASSRSGRSSYEQYV.

V usage is TRBV10-1 and J usage is TRBJ1-5; D perhaps matches TRBD1 (6 bases). This CDR3 comprises 12 residues. Germline V CDR1 and CDR2: WNHNN, SYGVQD (reference sequence). The CDR3 DNA follows: TGCTGCCGGGGGGCGCGGAGACAGCCCCAGCATTTT. Its protein product is CCRGARRQPQHF.

The chain combines TRBV11-2 with TRBJ2-1; 12 nucleotides line up with TRBD2. CDR1 and CDR2 from the germline V gene are SGHAT and FQNNGV. The CDR3 has 15 residues. The ends lost 2 bases at V and 10 bases at J; junction bases unmatched: 6. The CDR3 bases are TGTGCCAGCAGCTTACGACTAGCGGGAGAGGGGGAGCAGTTCTTC. Protein sequence: CASSLRLAGEGEQFF.

The chain carries TRBV5-6 and TRBJ2-7, with D possibly TRBD1 on 6 matching bases. Per germline, CDR1 SGHDT and CDR2 YYEEEE. The CDR3 sequence is 14 residues long. V lost 4 bases, J lost 3 bases, and 14 bases lay in between. The CDR3 DNA reads as TGTGCCAGCAGCCCGCAACAGGGAGACTACGAGCAGTACTTC. It encodes CASSPQQGDYEQYF.